This entry features one T cell receptor beta chain sequence. Authors' data handling: Researchers report that nucleated cell counts were estimated from reference gene primer amplification. The method was immunoSEQ multiplex PCR; TCRdb's version includes in-frame clones alone and lacks a portion of them. V and J calls and clone size follow that table, whereas D and trimming were derived from the DNA. The data show approximately 190,000 clones, nearly 90% seen once. The data were obtained in a study of blood T cell repertoires in COVID-19. Whole-study context: Both acute and convalescent COVID-19 samples were obtained from the United States, Italy and Spain. The analysed material was cDNA or gDNA that came from T cells, B-cell-depleted T cells, or PBMCs.

The junction had 8 bases not matched to a gene; V was cut back by 6 bases and J by 0 bases. Germline V gene sequence: CDR1 SNHLY, CDR2 FYNNEI. The CDR3 spans 16 residues. The chain links TRBV2 to TRBJ2-5, with 9 bases that match TRBD1. The TCR originated in a woman between 35 and 50 years old who had recovered from COVID-19. Source material: peripheral blood. The DNA for the CDR3 is TGTGCCAGCAGGCCCGGGGACAGGGCGTACCAAGAGACCCAGTACTTC. Translating it yields CASRPGDRAYQETQYF.